This T cell receptor beta chain is drawn from a study of post-analysis software for immune sequencing data. Study-level points and caveats: There were about 5 TRBV segments more frequent in patients than controls, and TRBV5-6, TRBV5-1 and TRBV20-1 were among them.

Turning to this clonotype: Its antigen is still unknown.

Built from TCR beta cDNA, the libraries had unique molecular identifiers in them. Roughly 500,000 cDNA molecules were obtained per 1 to 10 million input T cells. TCRdb reprocessed the PCR reads with MiXCR, giving one entry per CDR3 protein. The sample records roughly 800,000 distinct CDR3 sequences, 40% to 55% being singletons. Trimming cost V 3 bases and J 3 bases; bases outside gene matches: 3. This CDR3 region has 14 residues. CDR1 is DFQATT and CDR2 is SNEGSKA in the germline V gene (reference sequence). The chain has TRBV20-1 and TRBJ2-1, with TRBD1 matching 9 bases. This TCR came from a girl aged 5 to 17 with multiple sclerosis. Sequencing was done on a sample of blood. The CDR3 sequence is CSARWTGVYNEQFF. DNA of the CDR3: TGCAGTGCTAGGTGGACAGGGGTCTACAATGAGCAGTTCTTC.